The source of this TCR beta chain is a study of PD-L1 blockade in urothelial cancer. Study background: Patients' atezolizumab regimen, 1,200 mg intravenously every 3 weeks, began around 2014. Individuals in the cohort had been given 0 to 3 earlier chemotherapy regimens. In the patient group, most of the roughly 30 were males with bladder-origin urothelial cancer.

The table lists this clone with a count of one. Profiled with immunoSEQ multiplex PCR; TCRdb holds only in-frame clones, not every one. The data hold more than 75,000 clones, with approximately 91% observed a single time. V was shortened by 2 bases and J by 2 bases, with 9 bases between the two germline ends. There are 14 residues in the CDR3. Germline V gives CDR1 SGHTA, CDR2 FQGNSA. The rearrangement joins TRBV7-2 to TRBJ2-5; D is undetermined. Source: PBMCs, taken around atezolizumab (anti-PD-L1) treatment. The TCR originated in a man in his fifties or sixties with urothelial cancer. The CDR3 loop is CASSLLAVQETQYF. CDR3 bases: TGTGCCAGCAGCTTACTGGCAGTTCAAGAGACCCAGTACTTC.